The next 27 T cell receptor beta chains were all read from a single sample in a study of T cells in Graves' hyperthyroidism and ophthalmopathy. Researchers amplified the TCR beta CDR3 regions from RNA transcripts. The TCR CDR3 was amplified in a first-round RT-PCR using the HTBI primer set. One entry per CDR3 protein results from TCRdb running MiXCR on the multiplex PCR reads. The data hold roughly 500,000 distinct CDR3 sequences, with about 15% observed a single time. The sequencing input was blood. These receptors all come from a woman aged 25-40 years with Graves' hyperthyroidism that later progressed to Graves' ophthalmopathy.

This clonotype was seen at least ten times. The CDR3 DNA sequence: TGTGCCAGTAGTGGCACGACAGATGAAGCTTTCTTT. It specifies CASSGTTDEAFF. The chain links TRBV19 to TRBJ1-1; TRBD1 is a possible D gene (5 bases). CDR3 length: 12 residues. CDR1 and CDR2 from the germline V gene are LNHDA and SQIVND (reference sequence). Trimming pared 5 bases from V and 7 bases from J, leaving 11 bases between.

At least ten counts were recorded for this clonotype. The CDR3 here is CSARDSGQGGEKLFF. The CDR3, as DNA: TGCAGTGCTAGAGATTCCGGACAGGGGGGTGAAAAACTGTTTTTT. This sequence joins TRBV20-1 and TRBJ1-4; TRBD1 aligns across 10 bases. V lost 0 bases, J lost 7 bases, and 5 bases stayed unmatched. The CDR3 runs to 15 residues. Germline lookup yields CDR1 DFQATT and CDR2 SNEGSKA (reference sequence).

The rearrangement links TRBV20-1 to TRBJ2-5; TRBD2 matches at 8 bases. CDR1 and CDR2 from the germline V gene are DFQATT and SNEGSKA (reference sequence). This CDR3 has 11 residues. CDR3 bases: TGCAGCCTGGGACTAGTAGAGACCCAGTACTTC. This gives the protein CSLGLVETQYF.

This clonotype was seen many times. The gene calls are TRBV2 and TRBJ1-5; 7 bases align to TRBD1. Trimming at V came to 4 bases and at J to 11 bases, leaving 5 bases not matched to a gene. The CDR3 sequence is 12 residues long. Germline lookup yields CDR1 SNHLY and CDR2 FYNNEI. The CDR3: CASSGQGVAQHF. Here the CDR3 DNA reads TGTGCCAGCAGTGGACAGGGAGTAGCCCAGCATTTT. Together with reference TRBV2 and TRBJ1-5, the CDR3 gives the full variable domain: EPEVTQTPSHQVTQMGQEVILRCVPISNHLYFYWYRQILGQKVEFLVSFYNNEISEKSEIFDDQFSVERPDGSNFTLKIRSTKLEDSAMYFCASSGQGVAQHFGDGTRLSIL.

This clonotype was detected a few times. The chain employs TRBV7-2 and TRBJ2-7; perhaps TRBD1 as D (6 bases). Trimming removed 5 bases from V and 0 bases from J, with 14 bases in between. CDR1 SGHTA and CDR2 FQGNSA come from the germline V gene. The length of the CDR3 is 15 residues. CDR3 coding DNA: TGTGCCAGCAGCACCCGGACAGCGAGCTCCTACGAGCAGTACTTC. Translating it yields CASSTRTASSYEQYF.

This clonotype has a count of ten or more. This chain joins TRBV27 and TRBJ2-7, with D perhaps matching TRBD2 (6 bases). The length of the CDR3 is 17 residues. CDR1 MNHEY and CDR2 SMNVEV come from the germline V gene (reference sequence). Trimming stripped 3 bases from V and 0 bases from J, with 18 bases between. The CDR3 here is CASSFGRRLGASYEQYF. The CDR3 coding sequence is TGTGCCAGCAGTTTTGGGAGGAGGCTAGGGGCCTCCTACGAGCAGTACTTC.

V and J are TRBV11-2 and TRBJ2-5, with 7 positions matching TRBD2. V lost 5 bases to trimming and J lost 5 bases; unmatched junction nucleotides: 14. The CDR3 extends over 16 amino acids. Per the germline V gene, CDR1 is SGHAT and CDR2 is FQNNGV. This CDR3 is CASSPGPLEGGETQYF. CDR3 nucleotide sequence: TGTGCCAGCAGCCCAGGACCACTGGAGGGAGGGGAGACCCAGTACTTC.

This clonotype was seen a handful of times. The CDR3 coding sequence is TGTGCCAGCAGCTTAACGCGTGATAGCGGGGGAAAGGAGCAGTTCTTC. This gives the protein CASSLTRDSGGKEQFF. The gene calls are TRBV7-3 and TRBJ2-1; 9 bases fit TRBD2. Germline loops: CDR1 SGHTA, CDR2 FQGTGA. The CDR3 spans 16 residues. Germline trimming cut 0 bases from V and 10 bases from J; bases unmatched to any gene: 10. The full variable domain, its missing parts supplied by reference TRBV7-3 and TRBJ2-1, is GAGVSQTPSNKVTEKGKYVELRCDPISGHTALYWYRQSLGQGPEFLIYFQGTGAADDSGLPNDRFFAVRPEGSVSTLKIQRTERGDSAVYLCASSLTRDSGGKEQFFGPGTRLTVL.

This clonotype was recorded at least ten times. CDR3 residues: CASSYGQASGLGGYTF. The CDR3 DNA is TGTGCCAGCAGTTACGGGCAAGCTTCCGGATTAGGGGGCTACACCTTC. The chain uses TRBV6-5 and TRBJ1-2; D is unclear. The CDR3 has 16 residues. Germline CDR1 reads MNHEY; CDR2 reads SVGAGI. V was clipped by 2 bases and J by 8 bases, with 21 bases between them.

The CDR3 sequence is CATKGTSGILDEQFF. Here the CDR3 DNA reads TGTGCCACCAAGGGGACTAGCGGGATTCTCGATGAGCAGTTCTTC. The chain joins TRBV24-1 to TRBJ2-1; 13 nucleotides agree with TRBD2. This CDR3 is 15 amino acids long. The germline V gene has CDR1 KGHDR and CDR2 SFDVKD. After removal of 8 bases from V and 8 bases from J, the junction contained 8 bases not matched to a gene.

This clonotype appeared many times. The gene calls are TRBV2 and TRBJ2-1, with D tentatively TRBD1 (5 bases). From germline, CDR1 is SNHLY and CDR2 FYNNEI. Trimming shortened V by 4 bases and J by 7 bases, and 11 bases separated the two germline ends. The CDR3 totals 13 residues. As DNA, the CDR3 is TGTGCCAGCAGTGTGCGCCCAGGGAATGAGCAGTTCTTC. It yields the protein CASSVRPGNEQFF.

This clonotype was seen repeatedly, ten times or more. The chain carries TRBV18 and TRBJ1-2; 7 nucleotides align to TRBD1. Germline loops: CDR1 KGHSH, CDR2 LQKENI. The CDR3 runs 16 residues. After removal of 3 bases from V and 2 bases from J, the junction contained 9 bases not matched to a gene. CDR3 protein: CASSPGPPQGNYGYTF. CDR3 in DNA: TGTGCCAGCTCACCGGGACCTCCACAGGGGAACTATGGCTACACCTTC.

This clonotype was seen repeatedly, ten times or more. J is TRBJ1-1 and V is TRBV4-3, with TRBD1 matching 11 bases. This CDR3 is built from 16 residues. With 4 bases clipped from V and 3 bases from J, the junction kept 7 bases outside the gene matches. CDR1 LGHNA and CDR2 YSLEER come from the germline V gene. The CDR3 reads CASSPSGTGGDTEAFF. The CDR3 DNA follows: TGCGCCAGCAGCCCATCCGGGACAGGGGGGGACACTGAAGCTTTCTTT.

This clonotype was observed many times. The chain is built from TRBV5-1 and TRBJ1-2, with D uncertain. Trimming pared 1 base from V and 6 bases from J, leaving 10 bases between. This CDR3 has 13 residues. From germline, CDR1 is SGHRS and CDR2 YFSETQ. CDR3 sequence reads: CASSLTNKNGYTF. The DNA of the CDR3 is TGCGCCAGCAGCTTGACAAATAAGAATGGCTACACCTTC.

This clonotype was picked up many times. The chain has TRBV20-1 and TRBJ2-7; 9 bases agree with TRBD2. V lost 2 bases and J lost 6; bases outside the gene matches: 11. The CDR3 totals 15 residues. Germline assignment: CDR1 DFQATT and CDR2 SNEGSKA (reference sequence). In DNA, the CDR3 is TGCAGTGCTAGACCTAGCGGGAAGCTTCAGGGCGAGCAGTACTTC. It is translated as CSARPSGKLQGEQYF.

This clonotype turned up a few times. The J gene is TRBJ2-5, the V gene TRBV6-1; 9 positions agree with TRBD1. The junction had 13 bases not matched to a gene; V was cut back by 6 bases and J by 5 bases. Germline lookup yields CDR1 MNHNS and CDR2 SASEGT. The CDR3 is 16 amino acids. CDR3 coding DNA: TGTGCCAGCAGGGAGCCCGGGACAGGGACTTGGGAGACCCAGTACTTC. Protein product: CASREPGTGTWETQYF.

Many counts were recorded for this clonotype. This rearrangement joins TRBV20-1 to TRBJ2-1; D gene uncertain. V was trimmed by 2 bases and J by 2 bases, leaving 10 bases between them. The germline gives CDR1 DFQATT, CDR2 SNEGSKA (reference sequence). The CDR3 covers 14 residues. The CDR3 sequence: CSARPAITYNEQFF. CDR3 bases: TGCAGTGCTAGACCAGCCATAACCTACAATGAGCAGTTCTTC.

The rearrangement joins TRBV7-9 to TRBJ2-7; weak D call: TRBD1 (6 bases). V lost 1 base and J lost 3, with 16 bases in between. In germline, CDR1 is SEHNR, CDR2 FQNEAQ (reference sequence). The CDR3 length is 16 residues. The CDR3 nucleotides are TGTGCCAGCAGCTTAGAGGGGACACTGGGAATCTACGAGCAGTACTTC. Its translation: CASSLEGTLGIYEQYF.

The sample holds a few counts of this clonotype. J is TRBJ2-7 and V is TRBV7-9, with TRBD2 matching 11 bases. The CDR3 has 14 residues. The J segment lost 6 bases and the V segment lost 2 bases, leaving 3 bases of the junction unmatched. Germline V lookup: CDR1 SEHNR, CDR2 FQNEAQ (reference sequence). Here the CDR3 reads CASSLTLAGGEQYF. DNA of the CDR3: TGTGCCAGCAGCTTAACTCTAGCGGGAGGCGAGCAGTACTTC.

V is TRBV7-9 and J is TRBJ1-2; 11 bases are shared with TRBD1. The V segment lost 5 bases and the J segment 6 bases; nucleotides outside the gene matches: 8. CDR1 and CDR2 from the germline V gene are SEHNR and FQNEAQ (reference sequence). There are 15 residues in the CDR3. In DNA, the CDR3 is TGTGCCAGCAGCGCTGGGACAGGGGGATCGGATGGCTACACCTTC. It codes for CASSAGTGGSDGYTF.

This clonotype was counted ten times or more. The chain couples TRBV30 to TRBJ2-5; 9 bases are shared with TRBD2. This CDR3 is 12 amino acids long. Germline lookup yields CDR1 GTSNPN and CDR2 SVGIG (reference sequence). Trimming cost V 5 bases and J 5 bases; bases outside gene matches: 3. The CDR3 region is CAWETSGETQYF. CDR3 DNA sequence: TGTGCCTGGGAGACTAGCGGTGAGACCCAGTACTTC. The whole variable domain, remainder taken from reference TRBV30 and TRBJ2-5, is SQTIHQWPATLVQPVGSPLSLECTVEGTSNPNLYWYRQAAGRGLQLLFYSVGIGQISSEVPQNLSASRPQDRQFILSSKKLLLSDSGFYLCAWETSGETQYFGPGTRLLVL.

This clonotype has ten or more counts. The rearrangement uses TRBV24-1 and TRBJ2-2, with TRBD2 as a possible D gene (6 bases). The CDR3 length is 17 residues. Germline CDR1 KGHDR, CDR2 SFDVKD. V was trimmed by 3 bases and J by 4 bases, leaving 17 bases between them. CDR3 loop: CATSDPGGGLGTGELFF. The CDR3 DNA follows: TGTGCCACCAGTGATCCGGGTGGAGGGCTCGGCACCGGGGAGCTGTTTTTT.

This chain links TRBV28 with TRBJ2-5; 8 bases align to TRBD1. The germline gives CDR1 MDHEN, CDR2 SYDVKM. This CDR3 is 13 amino acids long. J was trimmed by 5 bases and V by 9 bases; bases with no gene match: 8. Written as DNA, the CDR3 is TGTGCCAGTACGACAGGGGACTCTGAGACCCAGTACTTC. Amino acids: CASTTGDSETQYF.

This clonotype was counted many times. The chain recombines TRBV27 with TRBJ2-7; weak D call: TRBD1 (6 bases). CDR3 size: 12 residues. The germline V gene has CDR1 MNHEY and CDR2 SMNVEV (reference sequence). V was clipped by 4 bases and J by 5 bases, with 9 bases between them. The CDR3 nucleotides read TGTGCCAGCAGTTCGACAGGACACGAGCAGTACTTC. Translation gives CASSSTGHEQYF.

This clonotype was detected ten times or more. V usage is TRBV20-1 and J usage is TRBJ1-4; D uncertain. The CDR3 is 16 residues long. From germline, CDR1 is DFQATT and CDR2 SNEGSKA (reference sequence). V lost 6 bases to trimming and J lost 0 bases, with 17 bases between them. The CDR3 sequence is CSAPGVGVATNEKLFF. The DNA for the CDR3 is TGCAGTGCCCCCGGTGTTGGTGTTGCAACTAATGAAAAACTGTTTTTT.

This clonotype was recorded at least ten times. The chain combines TRBV24-1 with TRBJ2-1; possibly TRBD1 for D (6 bases). The CDR3 length is 16 residues. Trimming took 1 base from V and 5 from J, leaving 14 bases between them. Looked up from germline, CDR1 is KGHDR and CDR2 is SFDVKD. The chain's CDR3 is CATSDFAGTPNNEQFF. The CDR3 DNA reads TGTGCCACCAGTGATTTCGCAGGGACACCAAACAATGAGCAGTTCTTC.

This clonotype was recorded many times. This chain joins TRBV9 and TRBJ2-7, with D maybe TRBD1 (5 bases). Germline V gene sequence: CDR1 SGDLS, CDR2 YYNGEE. The CDR3 is 14 amino acids. The V end was cut by 3 bases, the J end by 4 bases, with 14 bases between. CDR3: CASSDPGHLYEQYF. The DNA of the CDR3 is TGTGCCAGCAGCGACCCCGGACACCTATACGAGCAGTACTTC.